The 10 T cell receptor beta chains reported below all come from one sample, sequenced in a study of cytomegalovirus exposure and HLA in healthy donors. The PCR was carried out with 60 Vbeta primers and 13 Jbeta primers. The repertoire was sequenced with immunoSEQ multiplex PCR; TCRdb's copy has only in-frame clones and lacks some. The sample contains 170,000 or so clones, around four fifths of which appear only once. Sequencing was performed on PBMCs. The receptors shown here come from a girl aged 10 to 17 in good health and CMV-seropositive.

The chain has TRBV5-1 and TRBJ2-3; 9 nucleotides align to TRBD1. Losses at the gene ends were 4 bases for V and 5 bases for J; bases not matched to a gene: 8. CDR1 is SGHRS, CDR2 YFSETQ, per germline. The CDR3 is made up of 15 amino acids. CDR3 amino acids: CASSPRTGEEDTQYF. Written as DNA, the CDR3 is TGCGCCAGCAGCCCCAGGACAGGGGAGGAAGATACGCAGTATTTT.

This rearrangement joins TRBV7-6 to TRBJ1-2, with TRBD1 matching over 7 bases. The germline CDR1 and CDR2 sequences are SGHVS and FNYEAQ. CDR3 length equals 14 residues. V was clipped by 4 bases and J by 2 bases; unmatched bases: 4. The CDR3 DNA sequence: TGTGCCAGCAGCTCAGGACAGGTGAACTATGGCTACACCTTC. Translated, it gives CASSSGQVNYGYTF.

This chain connects TRBV19 to TRBJ1-5; weak D call: TRBD1 (5 bases). The length of the CDR3 is 15 residues. Per germline, CDR1 LNHDA and CDR2 SQIVND (reference sequence). Trimming removed 6 bases at V and 2 bases at J, with 14 bases between. The DNA of the CDR3 is TGTGCCAGTAGCCCTGTACGGGGGGGCAATCAGCCCCAGCATTTT. Its protein is CASSPVRGGNQPQHF.

V and J are TRBV6-1 and TRBJ2-5; a possible D gene is TRBD2 (5 bases). Germline CDR1 reads MNHNS; CDR2 reads SASEGT. This CDR3 is built from 13 residues. The V end was cut by 6 bases, the J end by 0 bases, with 8 bases between. This CDR3 is CASRPGYQETQYF. Here the CDR3 DNA reads TGTGCCAGCAGGCCGGGGTACCAAGAGACCCAGTACTTC.

The genes are TRBV5-1 and TRBJ1-4; no firm D call. Germline CDR1 is SGHRS and CDR2 is YFSETQ. The V gene lost 1 base and the J gene lost 7 bases, with 5 bases spanning the gap. The length of the CDR3 is 12 residues. CDR3 bases: TGCGCCAGCAGCTTGTCTCGTGAAAAACTGTTTTTT. Protein sequence: CASSLSREKLFF.

The V gene is TRBV7-3, the J gene TRBJ2-1; a possible D gene is TRBD2 (7 bases). V was shortened by 4 bases and J by 0 bases, with 16 bases between the two germline ends. The CDR3 extends over 17 amino acids. Germline lookup yields CDR1 SGHTA and CDR2 FQGTGA. The CDR3 DNA follows: TGTGCCAGCAGCTGGACCCCGGGGGGCCTCTCCTACAATGAGCAGTTCTTC. This encodes CASSWTPGGLSYNEQFF. Together with reference TRBV7-3 and TRBJ2-1, the CDR3 gives the full variable domain: GAGVSQTPSNKVTEKGKYVELRCDPISGHTALYWYRQSLGQGPEFLIYFQGTGAADDSGLPNDRFFAVRPEGSVSTLKIQRTERGDSAVYLCASSWTPGGLSYNEQFFGPGTRLTVL.

The gene calls are TRBV7-9 and TRBJ1-1; D is unclear. The CDR3 has 15 amino acids. V was clipped by 7 bases and J by 1 base, with 16 bases between them. Looked up from germline, CDR1 is SEHNR and CDR2 is FQNEAQ (reference sequence). The CDR3 DNA reads as TGTGCCAGCATAATCGAGGGCCCGGGGAACACTGAAGCTTTCTTT. Translated: CASIIEGPGNTEAFF.

This rearrangement joins TRBV6-1 to TRBJ2-1; D possibly corresponds to TRBD2 (5 bases). The CDR3 runs to 12 residues. Germline loops: CDR1 MNHNS, CDR2 SASEGT. The CDR3 reads CASGIPYNEQFF. CDR3 coding DNA: TGTGCTTCCGGGATCCCCTACAATGAGCAGTTCTTC.

This chain joins TRBV6-1 and TRBJ2-3, with 7 bases matching TRBD1. The length of the CDR3 is 14 residues. Germline CDR1 MNHNS, CDR2 SASEGT. The junction had 11 bases not matched to a gene; V was cut back by 8 bases and J by 6 bases. The CDR3 loop reads CASVPSGGRDTQYF. In DNA form, the CDR3 reads TGTGCCAGCGTCCCTTCAGGGGGTAGGGATACGCAGTATTTT.

This clone has only one observation. CDR3 protein: CASSQTEQETQYF. The CDR3 coding sequence is TGTGCCAGCAGTCAGACAGAACAAGAGACCCAGTACTTC. The V and J genes are TRBV6-6 and TRBJ2-5, with D perhaps matching TRBD1 (5 bases). CDR3 length: 13 residues. Trimming pared 5 bases from V and 2 bases from J, leaving 9 bases between. Germline loops: CDR1 MNHNY, CDR2 SVGAGI (reference sequence).